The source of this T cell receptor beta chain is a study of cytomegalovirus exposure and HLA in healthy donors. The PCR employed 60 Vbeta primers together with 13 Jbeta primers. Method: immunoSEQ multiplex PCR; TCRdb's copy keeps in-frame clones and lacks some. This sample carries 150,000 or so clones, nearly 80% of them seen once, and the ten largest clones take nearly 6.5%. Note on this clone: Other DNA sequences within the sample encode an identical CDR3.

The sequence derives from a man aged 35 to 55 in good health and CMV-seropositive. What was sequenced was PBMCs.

CDR3: CASSLAGNYGYTF. CDR3 in DNA: TGTGCCAGCAGCTTGGCCGGGAACTATGGCTACACCTTC. The chain recombines TRBV5-4 with TRBJ1-2; unclear D gene. Per the germline V gene, CDR1 is SGHNT and CDR2 is YYREEE (reference sequence). The CDR3 loop spans 13 amino acids. V lost 0 bases and J 2 bases, leaving 5 bases between the germline ends.